This T cell receptor beta chain stems from a study of blood T cell repertoires in COVID-19. Per the authors' pipeline: By means of reference gene primer amplification, nucleated cell counts were estimated. Sequenced by immunoSEQ multiplex PCR; TCRdb stores in-frame clones only, minus some. The V and J calls and the clone size are those of that table, but D and trimming were determined from the DNA. The table shows tens of thousands of clones, with 80% to 90% occurring only once. V was clipped by 2 bases and J by 3 bases, with 7 bases between them. There are 13 residues in the CDR3. Germline loops: CDR1 MNHEY, CDR2 SVGAGI.

This rearrangement joins TRBV6-5 to TRBJ1-2; D may be TRBD1 (5 bases). The TCR originated in an elderly man with acute or convalescent COVID-19. Material: peripheral blood. The CDR3 reads CASSYQGDYGYTF. CDR3 nucleotides: TGTGCCAGCAGTTACCAGGGTGACTATGGCTACACCTTC.